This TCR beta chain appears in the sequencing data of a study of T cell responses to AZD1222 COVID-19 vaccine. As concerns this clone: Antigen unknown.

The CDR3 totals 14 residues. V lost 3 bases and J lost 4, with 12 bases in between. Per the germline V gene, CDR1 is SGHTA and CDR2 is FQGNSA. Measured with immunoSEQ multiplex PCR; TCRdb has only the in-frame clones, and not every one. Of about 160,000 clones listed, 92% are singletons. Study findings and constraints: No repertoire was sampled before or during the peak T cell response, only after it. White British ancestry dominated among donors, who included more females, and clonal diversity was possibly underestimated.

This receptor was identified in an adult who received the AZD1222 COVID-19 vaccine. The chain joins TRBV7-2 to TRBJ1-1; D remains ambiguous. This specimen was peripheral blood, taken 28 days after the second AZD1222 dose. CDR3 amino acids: CASSFKPFGTEAFF. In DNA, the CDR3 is TGTGCCAGCAGCTTTAAACCGTTCGGCACTGAAGCTTTCTTT. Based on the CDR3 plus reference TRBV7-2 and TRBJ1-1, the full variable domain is GAGVSQSPSNKVTEKGKDVELRCDPISGHTALYWYRQSLGQGLEFLIYFQGNSAPDKSGLPSDRFSAERTGGSVSTLTIQRTQQEDSAVYLCASSFKPFGTEAFFGQGTRLTVV.